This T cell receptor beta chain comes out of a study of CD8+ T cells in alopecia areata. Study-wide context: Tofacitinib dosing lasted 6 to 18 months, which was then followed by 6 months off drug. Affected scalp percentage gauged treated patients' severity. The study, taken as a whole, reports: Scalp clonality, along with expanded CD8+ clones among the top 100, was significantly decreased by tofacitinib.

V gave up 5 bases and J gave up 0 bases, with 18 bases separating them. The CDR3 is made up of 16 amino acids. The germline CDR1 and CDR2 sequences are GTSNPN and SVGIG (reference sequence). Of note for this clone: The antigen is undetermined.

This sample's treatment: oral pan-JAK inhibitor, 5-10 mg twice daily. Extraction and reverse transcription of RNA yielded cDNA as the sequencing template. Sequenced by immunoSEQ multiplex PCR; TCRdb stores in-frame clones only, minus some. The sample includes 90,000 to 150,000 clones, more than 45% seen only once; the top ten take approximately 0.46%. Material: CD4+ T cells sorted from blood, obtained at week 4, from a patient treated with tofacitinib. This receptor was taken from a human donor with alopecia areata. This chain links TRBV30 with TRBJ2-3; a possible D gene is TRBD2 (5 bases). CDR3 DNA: TGTGCCTGGGGCTTTGTATGGGAGACTAGCACAGATACGCAGTATTTT. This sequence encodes CAWGFVWETSTDTQYF.